These 15 T cell receptor beta chains originate from one sample sequenced in a study of Ad26.COV2.S vaccination and SARS-CoV-2 variants. Treatment given: some 20 received Ad26.COV2.S at low or high dose, single or two shots; about 5 received placebo; per-sample allocation not given. Samples came from day 63 after the first vaccine or placebo injection. Sequenced by immunoSEQ multiplex PCR; TCRdb stores in-frame clones only, minus some. This table has fewer than 800,000 clones, roughly 90% appearing once. The sequences come from peripheral blood, collected in a trial of Ad26.COV2.S vaccine versus placebo. These receptors came from a person aged 18-60 years who received the Ad26.COV2.S COVID-19 vaccine or a placebo.

The chain has TRBV5-5 and TRBJ2-3; 8 nucleotides match TRBD1. The CDR3 contains 15 residues. CDR1 is SGHKS and CDR2 is YYEKEE in the germline V gene (reference sequence). The V and J ends lost 0 bases and 6 bases, in that order; junction bases with no gene match: 6. Here the CDR3 reads CASSLVRTGRDTQYF. The CDR3 coding sequence is TGTGCCAGCAGCTTGGTCCGGACAGGGAGGGATACGCAGTATTTT.

The chain recombines TRBV25-1 with TRBJ2-5, with no clear D. V was pared by 1 base and J by 1 base, with 10 bases between. Germline lookup yields CDR1 MGHDK and CDR2 SYGVNS. The CDR3 spans 15 residues. CDR3 sequence (DNA): TGTGCCAGCAGTGAATTTCGGACCCGCCAAGAGACCCAGTACTTC. Translation: CASSEFRTRQETQYF.

The gene calls are TRBV3-1 (or the pseudogene TRBV3-2) and TRBJ2-7; 8 bases map to TRBD2. V lost 5 bases to trimming and J lost 4 bases; unmatched junction nucleotides: 4. The CDR3 has 13 amino acids. Germline CDR1 reads LGHDT; CDR2 reads YNNKEL (reference sequence). The CDR3 loop is CASSGLAWYEQYF. The CDR3 region has the DNA TGTGCCAGCAGCGGACTAGCATGGTACGAGCAGTACTTC.

Concerning this clone itself: Other nucleotide sequences in the sample specify the same CDR3. The chain joins TRBV19 to TRBJ1-1, with 8 bases that match TRBD1. V trimming: 6 bases; J trimming: 1 base; junction bases outside the gene matches: 4. There are 14 residues in the CDR3. CDR1 is LNHDA and CDR2 is SQIVND in the germline V gene (reference sequence). CDR3 in amino acids: CASRRDRQNTEAFF. The CDR3 DNA reads as TGTGCCAGTAGAAGGGACAGGCAGAACACTGAAGCTTTCTTT.

The chain carries TRBV27 and TRBJ2-3; 10 bases map to TRBD2. Germline CDR1 MNHEY, CDR2 SMNVEV (reference sequence). The CDR3 spans 14 residues. After removal of 7 bases from V and 2 bases from J, the junction contained 3 bases not matched to a gene. The CDR3 coding sequence is TGTGCCAGCACACTAGCGGGGAACACAGATACGCAGTATTTT. Its translation is CASTLAGNTDTQYF.

CDR3 residues: CASSSTGTNQPQHF. CDR3 coding DNA: TGTGCCAGTAGTAGCACAGGCACAAATCAGCCCCAGCATTTT. This sequence joins TRBV19 and TRBJ1-5, with D possibly TRBD1 on 5 matching bases. V lost 4 bases and J lost 4, with 11 bases in between. This CDR3 spans 14 amino acids. The germline V gene has CDR1 LNHDA and CDR2 SQIVND (reference sequence). Looking up the rest from reference TRBV19 and TRBJ1-5 gives the full variable domain: DGGITQSPKYLFRKEGQNVTLSCEQNLNHDAMYWYRQDPGQGLRLIYYSQIVNDFQKGDIAEGYSVSREKKESFPLTVTSAQKNPTAFYLCASSSTGTNQPQHFGDGTRLSIL.

The CDR3 here is CASSPMEGVSYGYTF. The DNA for the CDR3 is TGTGCCAGCTCACCTATGGAGGGAGTATCGTATGGCTACACCTTC. The rearrangement links TRBV18 to TRBJ1-2; the D is unclear. Per the germline V gene, CDR1 is KGHSH and CDR2 is LQKENI. This CDR3 region has 15 residues. V lost 3 bases and J 5 bases, leaving 16 bases between the germline ends. The full variable domain, in which reference TRBV18 and TRBJ1-2 provide the parts outside the CDR3, is NAGVMQNPRHLVRRRGQEARLRCSPMKGHSHVYWYRQLPEEGLKFMVYLQKENIIDESGMPKERFSAEFPKEGPSILRIQQVVRGDSAAYFCASSPMEGVSYGYTFGSGTRLTVV.

The chain employs TRBV6-1 and TRBJ2-7; D is unclear. With 5 bases removed from V and 6 bases from J, the gap between germline ends came to 11 bases. Germline assignment: CDR1 MNHNS and CDR2 SASEGT. The CDR3 runs 12 residues. Here the CDR3 DNA reads TGTGCCAGCAGTCAGGACCCATCCGAGCAGTACTTC. This codes for CASSQDPSEQYF.

V is TRBV10-1 and J is TRBJ2-1; 7 positions match TRBD2. The CDR3 totals 13 residues. Germline V gene data show CDR1 as WNHNN and CDR2 as SYGVQD (reference sequence). Losses at the gene ends were 8 bases for V and 4 bases for J; bases not matched to a gene: 5. In nucleotides, the CDR3 is TGCGCCAGCTCAGGGCGGGAGTACAATGAGCAGTTCTTC. It translates to CASSGREYNEQFF.

This clone appeared a single time. The chain couples TRBV11-2 to TRBJ2-5; 8 positions match TRBD1. Losses at the gene ends were 0 bases for V and 5 bases for J; bases not matched to a gene: 14. The CDR3 has 18 residues. The germline gives CDR1 SGHAT, CDR2 FQNNGV. CDR3: CASSLDQMAAGGAETQYF. CDR3 sequence (DNA): TGTGCCAGCAGCTTAGATCAAATGGCAGCAGGGGGCGCGGAGACCCAGTACTTC.

The chain joins TRBV7-2 to TRBJ2-1, with 8 bases matching TRBD2. V was pared by 1 base and J by 0 bases, with 11 bases of the junction left unmatched. The germline V gene has CDR1 SGHTA and CDR2 FQGNSA. CDR3 length: 19 amino acids. In DNA form, the CDR3 reads TGTGCCAGCAGCTTAGAAGGGCTAGCGGGTCCGAGCTCCTACAATGAGCAGTTCTTC. It translates to CASSLEGLAGPSSYNEQFF.

This chain links TRBV28 with TRBJ1-2; TRBD1 matches 7 bases. Per germline, CDR1 MDHEN and CDR2 SYDVKM. The CDR3 spans 13 residues. V was clipped by 6 bases and J by 2 bases; unmatched bases: 3. The CDR3 nucleotides read TGTGCCAGCAGGAAGGGGGCGAACTATGGCTACACCTTC. This gives the protein CASRKGANYGYTF.

This chain connects TRBV4-2 to TRBJ2-5, with TRBD1 as a possible D gene (6 bases). The ends were cut back, 0 bases at V and 3 bases at J, with 20 bases in the middle. The CDR3 is made up of 18 amino acids. Germline CDR1 LGHNA, CDR2 YNFKEQ. In DNA, the CDR3 is TGTGCCAGCAGCCAAGAGGGGAACAGGGCGTTCATTGAAGAGACCCAGTACTTC. This gives the protein CASSQEGNRAFIEETQYF.

The chain is built from TRBV6-5 and TRBJ1-1; 7 bases are a match to TRBD1. V was pared by 5 bases and J by 0 bases, with 3 bases of the junction left unmatched. Per germline, CDR1 MNHEY and CDR2 SVGAGI. This CDR3 spans 14 amino acids. The CDR3 DNA is TGTGCCAGCAGTCCTACAGGGGTGAACACTGAAGCTTTCTTT. Its protein is CASSPTGVNTEAFF.

V gene TRBV10-3 combines with J gene TRBJ2-5; 8 bases fit TRBD1. The V gene's germline CDR1 is ENHRY and CDR2 SYGVKD. This CDR3 is built from 14 residues. The V gene end was trimmed by 4 bases and the J gene end by 5 bases; junction bases not matched to a gene: 6. CDR3 sequence: CAISGGQGLETQYF. The CDR3 DNA follows: TGTGCCATCAGTGGTGGACAGGGTTTGGAGACCCAGTACTTC.